This entry concerns a single T cell receptor (beta chain). These data come from a study of blood T cell repertoires in COVID-19. Study context: Samples representing acute and convalescent COVID-19 were sourced from the United States, Italy and Spain. PBMCs, B-cell-depleted T cells, or T cells provided the cDNA or gDNA that made up the material.

Per the authors' pipeline: Amplification with reference gene primers provided the estimates of nucleated cell counts. Generated by immunoSEQ multiplex PCR, the TCRdb table keeps only in-frame clones and is missing some. For V, J and clone size, that table is used; D and trimming come from the DNA. The table has under 500,000 clones, about 89% seen once. J gave up 6 bases and V 2 bases, and 7 bases lay outside the gene matches. The CDR3 is made up of 16 amino acids. Per the germline V gene, CDR1 is MGHRA and CDR2 is YSYEKL. Sample: peripheral blood. The chain joins TRBV4-1 to TRBJ2-3, with TRBD2 matching 11 bases. The source is a woman younger than 45 with acute or convalescent COVID-19. Written as DNA, the CDR3 is TGCGCCAGCAGCCAACTAGCGGGGGGCTCCCCGGATACGCAGTATTTT. It codes for CASSQLAGGSPDTQYF.